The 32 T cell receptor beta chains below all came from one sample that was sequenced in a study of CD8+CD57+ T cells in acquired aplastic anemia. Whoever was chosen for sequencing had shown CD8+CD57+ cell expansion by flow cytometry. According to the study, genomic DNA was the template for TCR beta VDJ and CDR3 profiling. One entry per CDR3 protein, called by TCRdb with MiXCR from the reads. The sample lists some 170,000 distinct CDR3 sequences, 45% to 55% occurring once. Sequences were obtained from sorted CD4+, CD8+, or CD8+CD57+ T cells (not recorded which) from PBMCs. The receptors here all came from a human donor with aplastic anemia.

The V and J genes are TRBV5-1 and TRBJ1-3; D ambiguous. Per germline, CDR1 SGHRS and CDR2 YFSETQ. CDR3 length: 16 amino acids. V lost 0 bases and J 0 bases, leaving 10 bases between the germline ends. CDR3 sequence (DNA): TGCGCCAGCAGCTTGGGTAGGCTGGGCTCTGGAAACACCATATATTTT. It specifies CASSLGRLGSGNTIYF.

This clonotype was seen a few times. The CDR3 spells CASSPFGGQLGNYGYTF. The CDR3 DNA follows: TGTGCCAGCAGCCCATTCGGCGGACAGTTGGGGAACTATGGCTACACCTTC. V gene TRBV3-1 combines with J gene TRBJ1-2; TRBD1 might be the D (6 bases). Trimming removed 4 bases at V and 2 bases at J, with 20 bases between. The CDR3 sequence is 17 residues long. Per the germline V gene, CDR1 is LGHDT and CDR2 is YNNKEL (reference sequence).

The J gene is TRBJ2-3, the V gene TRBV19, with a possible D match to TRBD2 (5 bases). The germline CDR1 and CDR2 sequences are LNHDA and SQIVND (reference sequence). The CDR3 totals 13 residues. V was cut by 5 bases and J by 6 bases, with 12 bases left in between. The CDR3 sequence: CASSRTRRDTQYF. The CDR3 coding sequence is TGTGCCAGTAGTCGCACTAGGAGGGATACGCAGTATTTT.

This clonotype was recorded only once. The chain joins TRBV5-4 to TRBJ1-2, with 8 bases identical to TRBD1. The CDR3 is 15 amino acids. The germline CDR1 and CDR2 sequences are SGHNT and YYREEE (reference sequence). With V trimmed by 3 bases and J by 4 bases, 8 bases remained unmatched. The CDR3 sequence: CASSSWKQGGYGYTF. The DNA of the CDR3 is TGTGCCAGCAGCTCCTGGAAACAGGGGGGCTATGGCTACACCTTC.

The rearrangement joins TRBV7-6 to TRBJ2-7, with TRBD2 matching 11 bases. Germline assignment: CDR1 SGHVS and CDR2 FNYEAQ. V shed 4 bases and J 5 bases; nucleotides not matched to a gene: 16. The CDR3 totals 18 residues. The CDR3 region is CASSSLDALAGGLHEQYF. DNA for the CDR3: TGTGCCAGCAGCTCTTTAGACGCGCTAGCGGGAGGATTGCACGAGCAGTACTTC.

The CDR3, as DNA: TGTGCCAGAGGGACTAGCGGGAGTCGGAATGAGCAGTTCTTC. Protein sequence: CARGTSGSRNEQFF. This chain connects TRBV2 to TRBJ2-1, with TRBD2 matching over 14 bases. Trimming cost V 9 bases and J 7 bases; bases outside gene matches: 5. Per the germline V gene, CDR1 is SNHLY and CDR2 is FYNNEI. This CDR3 has 14 residues.

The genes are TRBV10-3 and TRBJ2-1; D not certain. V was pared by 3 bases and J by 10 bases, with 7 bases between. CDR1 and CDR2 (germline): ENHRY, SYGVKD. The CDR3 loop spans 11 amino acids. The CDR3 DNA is TGTGCCATCAGTGATTCGACAGAGCAGTTCTTC. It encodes CAISDSTEQFF.

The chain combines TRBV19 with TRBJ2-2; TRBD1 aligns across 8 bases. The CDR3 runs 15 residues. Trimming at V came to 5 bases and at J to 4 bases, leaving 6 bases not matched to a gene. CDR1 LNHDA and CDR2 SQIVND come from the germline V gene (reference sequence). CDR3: CASSVDRASTGELFF. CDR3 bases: TGTGCCAGTAGTGTGGACAGGGCAAGCACCGGGGAGCTGTTTTTT.

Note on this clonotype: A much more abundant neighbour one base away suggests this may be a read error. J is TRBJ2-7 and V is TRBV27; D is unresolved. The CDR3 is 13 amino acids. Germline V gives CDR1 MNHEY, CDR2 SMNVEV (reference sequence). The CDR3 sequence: CASSLSGKYEQHF. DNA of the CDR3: TGTGCCAGCAGTTTAAGTGGGAAATACGAGCAGCACTTC.

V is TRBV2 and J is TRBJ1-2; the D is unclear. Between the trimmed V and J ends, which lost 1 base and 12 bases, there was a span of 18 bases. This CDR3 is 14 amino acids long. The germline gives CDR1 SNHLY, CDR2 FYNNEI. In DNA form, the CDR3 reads TGTGCCAGCAGTGAAGATAGTTCTATCTCTGGAAACACCTTC. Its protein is CASSEDSSISGNTF. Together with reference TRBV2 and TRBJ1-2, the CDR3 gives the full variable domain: EPEVTQTPSHQVTQMGQEVILRCVPISNHLYFYWYRQILGQKVEFLVSFYNNEISEKSEIFDDQFSVERPDGSNFTLKIRSTKLEDSAMYFCASSEDSSISGNTFGSGTRLTVV.

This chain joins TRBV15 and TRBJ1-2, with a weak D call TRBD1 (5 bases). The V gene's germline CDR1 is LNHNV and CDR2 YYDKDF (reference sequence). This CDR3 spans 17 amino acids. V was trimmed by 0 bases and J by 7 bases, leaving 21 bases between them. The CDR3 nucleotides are TGTGCCACCAGCAGAGATCTAACCCCGACAACAGGTGCTGGCTACACCTTC. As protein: CATSRDLTPTTGAGYTF. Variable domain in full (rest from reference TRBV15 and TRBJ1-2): DAMVIQNPRYQVTQFGKPVTLSCSQTLNHNVMYWYQQKSSQAPKLLFHYYDKDFNNEADTPDNFQSRRPNTSFCFLDIRSPGLGDTAMYLCATSRDLTPTTGAGYTFGSGTRLTVV.

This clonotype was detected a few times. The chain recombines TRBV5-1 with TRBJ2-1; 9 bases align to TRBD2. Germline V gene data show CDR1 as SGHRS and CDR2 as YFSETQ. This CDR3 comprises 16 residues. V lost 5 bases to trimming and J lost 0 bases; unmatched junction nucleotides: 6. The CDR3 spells CASRRTAGGSYNEQFF. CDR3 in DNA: TGCGCCAGCAGAAGGACAGCGGGGGGCTCCTACAATGAGCAGTTCTTC.

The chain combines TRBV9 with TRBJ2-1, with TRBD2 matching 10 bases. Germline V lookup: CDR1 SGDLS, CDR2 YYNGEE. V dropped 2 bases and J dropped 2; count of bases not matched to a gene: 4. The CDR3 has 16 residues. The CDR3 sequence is CASSVSGGGTYNEQFF. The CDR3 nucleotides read TGTGCCAGCAGCGTGAGCGGGGGGGGTACCTACAATGAGCAGTTCTTC.

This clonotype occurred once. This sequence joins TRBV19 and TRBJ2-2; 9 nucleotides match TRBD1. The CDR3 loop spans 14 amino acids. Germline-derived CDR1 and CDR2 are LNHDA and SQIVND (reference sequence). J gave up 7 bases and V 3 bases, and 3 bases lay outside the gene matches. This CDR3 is CASSIGTGNGELFF. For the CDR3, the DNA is TGTGCCAGTAGTATCGGGACAGGGAACGGGGAGCTGTTTTTT.

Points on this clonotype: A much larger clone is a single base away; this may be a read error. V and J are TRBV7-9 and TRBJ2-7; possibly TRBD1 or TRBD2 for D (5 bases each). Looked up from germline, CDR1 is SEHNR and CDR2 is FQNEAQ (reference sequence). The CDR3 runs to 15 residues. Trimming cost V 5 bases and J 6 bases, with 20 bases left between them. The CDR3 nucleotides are TGTGCCAGCAGCCCAACTGGACGGGGCGGCAGCGAGCAGTACTTC. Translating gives CASSPTGRGGSEQYF.

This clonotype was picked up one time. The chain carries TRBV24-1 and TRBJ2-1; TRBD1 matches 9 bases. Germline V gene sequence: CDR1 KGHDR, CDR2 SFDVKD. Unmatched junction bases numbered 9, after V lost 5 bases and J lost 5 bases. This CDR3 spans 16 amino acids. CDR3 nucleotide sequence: TGTGCCACCAGTGGGGCGGGGACAGGGATTAACAATGAGCAGTTCTTC. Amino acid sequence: CATSGAGTGINNEQFF.

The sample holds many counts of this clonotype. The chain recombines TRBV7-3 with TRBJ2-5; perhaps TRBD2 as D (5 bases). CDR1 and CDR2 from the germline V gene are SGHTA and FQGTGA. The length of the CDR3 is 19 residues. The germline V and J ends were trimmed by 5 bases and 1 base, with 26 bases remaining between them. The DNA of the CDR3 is TGTGCCAGCAGCACCTACTCACGCCCGGACTCCTATATCCAAGAGACCCAGTACTTC. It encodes CASSTYSRPDSYIQETQYF.

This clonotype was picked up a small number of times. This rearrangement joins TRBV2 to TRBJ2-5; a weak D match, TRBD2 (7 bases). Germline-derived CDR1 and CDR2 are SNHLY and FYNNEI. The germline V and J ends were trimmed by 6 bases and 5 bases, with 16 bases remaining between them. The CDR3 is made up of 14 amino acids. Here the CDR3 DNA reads TGTGCCAGCAGACGCAAGGGGGGGCGGGAGACCCAGTACTTC. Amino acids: CASRRKGGRETQYF. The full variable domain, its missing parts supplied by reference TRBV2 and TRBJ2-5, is EPEVTQTPSHQVTQMGQEVILRCVPISNHLYFYWYRQILGQKVEFLVSFYNNEISEKSEIFDDQFSVERPDGSNFTLKIRSTKLEDSAMYFCASRRKGGRETQYFGPGTRLLVL.

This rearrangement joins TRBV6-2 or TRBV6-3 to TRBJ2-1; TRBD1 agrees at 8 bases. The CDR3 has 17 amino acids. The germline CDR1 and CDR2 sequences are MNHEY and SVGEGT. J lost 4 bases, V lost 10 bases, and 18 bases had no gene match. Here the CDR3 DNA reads TGTGCCATCAGCTACTCGGATACGACAGGGGTTTACAATGAGCAGTTCTTC. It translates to CAISYSDTTGVYNEQFF.

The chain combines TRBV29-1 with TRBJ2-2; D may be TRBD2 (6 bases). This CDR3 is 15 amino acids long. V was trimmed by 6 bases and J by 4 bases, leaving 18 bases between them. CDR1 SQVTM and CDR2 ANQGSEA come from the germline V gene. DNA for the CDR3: TGCAGCGTCCGGGGACCCGGGAGTGTCACCGGGGAGCTGTTTTTT. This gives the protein CSVRGPGSVTGELFF.

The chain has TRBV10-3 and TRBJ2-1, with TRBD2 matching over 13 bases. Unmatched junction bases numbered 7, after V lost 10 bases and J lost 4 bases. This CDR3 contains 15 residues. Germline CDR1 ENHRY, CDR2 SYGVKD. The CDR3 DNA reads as TGTGCCACCTCGGGGACTAGCGGGGAATACAATGAGCAGTTCTTC. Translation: CATSGTSGEYNEQFF.

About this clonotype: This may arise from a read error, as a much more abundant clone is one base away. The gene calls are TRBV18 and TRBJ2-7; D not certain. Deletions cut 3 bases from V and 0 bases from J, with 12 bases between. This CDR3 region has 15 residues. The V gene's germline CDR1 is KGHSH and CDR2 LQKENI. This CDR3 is CASSPTVHVSYEQYF. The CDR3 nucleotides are TGTGCCAGCTCACCCACAGTGCACGTCTCCTACGAGCAGTACTTC.

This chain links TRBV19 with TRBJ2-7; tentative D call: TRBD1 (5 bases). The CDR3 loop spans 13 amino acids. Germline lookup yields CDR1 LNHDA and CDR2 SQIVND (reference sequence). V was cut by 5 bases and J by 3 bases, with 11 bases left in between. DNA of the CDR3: TGTGCCAGTAGTGCCTGGACATTCTACGAGCAGTACTTC. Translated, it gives CASSAWTFYEQYF.

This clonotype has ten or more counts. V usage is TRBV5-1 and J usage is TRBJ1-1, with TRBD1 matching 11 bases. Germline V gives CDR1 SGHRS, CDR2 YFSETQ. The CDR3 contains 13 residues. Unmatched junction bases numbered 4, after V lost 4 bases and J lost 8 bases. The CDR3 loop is CASSRGQGEEAFF. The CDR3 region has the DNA TGCGCCAGCAGCCGGGGACAGGGGGAGGAAGCTTTCTTT.

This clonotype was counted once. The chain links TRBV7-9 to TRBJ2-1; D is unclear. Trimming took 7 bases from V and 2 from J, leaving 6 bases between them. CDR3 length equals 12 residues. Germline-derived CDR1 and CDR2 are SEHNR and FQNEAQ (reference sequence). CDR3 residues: CASTPPYNEQFF. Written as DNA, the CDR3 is TGTGCCAGCACCCCTCCCTACAATGAGCAGTTCTTC. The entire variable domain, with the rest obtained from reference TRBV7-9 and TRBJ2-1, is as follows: DTGVSQNPRHKITKRGQNVTFRCDPISEHNRLYWYRQTLGQGPEFLTYFQNEAQLEKSRLLSDRFSAERPKGSFSTLEIQRTEQGDSAMYLCASTPPYNEQFFGPGTRLTVL.

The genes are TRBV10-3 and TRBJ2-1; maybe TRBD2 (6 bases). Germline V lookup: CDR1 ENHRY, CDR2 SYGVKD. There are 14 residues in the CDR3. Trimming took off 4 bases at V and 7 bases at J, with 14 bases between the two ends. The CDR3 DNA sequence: TGTGCCATCAGTGCCGCACTAGCACCTAATGAGCAGTTCTTC. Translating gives CAISAALAPNEQFF.

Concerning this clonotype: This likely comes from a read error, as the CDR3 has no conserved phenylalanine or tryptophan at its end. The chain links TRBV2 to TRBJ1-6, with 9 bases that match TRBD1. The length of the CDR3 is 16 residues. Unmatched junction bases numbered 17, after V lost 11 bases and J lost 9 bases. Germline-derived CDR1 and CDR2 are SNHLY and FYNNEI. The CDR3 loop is CAGGSGTGIFSSPLHS. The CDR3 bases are TGTGCCGGAGGTTCGGGGACAGGGATTTTTAGTTCACCCCTCCACTCT.

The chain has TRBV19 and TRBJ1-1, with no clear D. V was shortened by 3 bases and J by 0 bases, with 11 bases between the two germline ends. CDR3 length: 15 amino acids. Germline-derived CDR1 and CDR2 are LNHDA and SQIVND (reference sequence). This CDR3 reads CASSMEGALNTEAFF. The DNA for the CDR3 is TGTGCCAGTAGTATGGAGGGAGCCTTGAACACTGAAGCTTTCTTT.

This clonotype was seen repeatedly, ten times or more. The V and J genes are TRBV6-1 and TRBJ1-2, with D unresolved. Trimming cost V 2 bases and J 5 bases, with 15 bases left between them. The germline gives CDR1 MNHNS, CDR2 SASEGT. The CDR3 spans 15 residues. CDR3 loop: CASSERGAVRYGYTF. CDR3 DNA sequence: TGTGCCAGCAGTGAACGGGGTGCGGTGAGGTATGGCTACACCTTC.

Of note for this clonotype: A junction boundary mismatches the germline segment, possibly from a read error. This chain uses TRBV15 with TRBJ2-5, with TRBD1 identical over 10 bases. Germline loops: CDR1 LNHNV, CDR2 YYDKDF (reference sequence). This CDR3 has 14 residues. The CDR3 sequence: CATSRGGTGESQYF. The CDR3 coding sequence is TGTGCCACCAGCAGAGGGGGGACAGGGGAGAGCCAGTACTTC.

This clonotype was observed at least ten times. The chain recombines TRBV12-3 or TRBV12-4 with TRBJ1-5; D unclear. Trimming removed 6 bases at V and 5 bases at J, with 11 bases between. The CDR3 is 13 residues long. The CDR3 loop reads CASRGFIDQPQHF. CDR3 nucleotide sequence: TGTGCCAGCAGGGGTTTCATTGATCAGCCCCAGCATTTT.

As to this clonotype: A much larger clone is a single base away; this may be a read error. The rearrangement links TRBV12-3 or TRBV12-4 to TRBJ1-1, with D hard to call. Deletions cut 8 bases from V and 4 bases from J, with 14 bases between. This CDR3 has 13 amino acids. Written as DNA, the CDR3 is TGTGCCAGCTCGGATCTCCGGAGCACTGAAGCTTTCTTT. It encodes CASSDLRSTEAFF.